This TCR beta chain was profiled in a study of Ad26.COV2.S vaccination and SARS-CoV-2 variants. Study-level information: In the study, Ad26.COV2.S was injected intramuscularly once, or twice 56 days apart.

TCRdb's table, derived via immunoSEQ multiplex PCR, lists solely in-frame clones and lacks some. The table includes some 400,000 clones, about 89% detected once. Trimming pared 6 bases from V and 0 bases from J, leaving 2 bases between. This CDR3 is built from 11 residues. CDR1 and CDR2 (germline): MNHEY, SMNVEV (reference sequence). Treatment denoted: roughly 19 received Ad26.COV2.S at low or high dose, single or two shots; about five received placebo; per-sample allocation not given. On day 63 after the first injection, vaccine and placebo recipients gave samples. Ad26.COV2.S expressed prefusion-stabilized spike from the original Wuhan strain.

This sample comprised peripheral blood, obtained in a trial of Ad26.COV2.S vaccine versus placebo. The J gene is TRBJ2-5, the V gene TRBV27; D remains ambiguous. The receptor was isolated from a person aged 18-60 years who received the Ad26.COV2.S COVID-19 vaccine or a placebo. CDR3 sequence reads: CASRYQETQYF. The CDR3 DNA is TGTGCCAGCAGGTACCAAGAGACCCAGTACTTC.